The source of this T cell receptor beta chain is a study of cytomegalovirus exposure and HLA in healthy donors (dated by TCRdb to the late 2010s). For context, the study as a whole: An earlier analysis of approximately 640 of the donors reported about 290 Gb of sequence data and roughly 100 million unique TCR beta sequences from about 179 million T cells. Approximately 300 gigabases of sequencing data and approximately 91 million unique TCR sequences made up an early release that covered roughly 670 HLA-typed donors. A separate validation cohort of some 130 different subjects was used in addition to the 666-subject first cohort. The number of donors typed differed by locus, with about 629-640 for A, B, C, DRB1 and DQB1, more than 500 for DQA1, approximately 570 for DPA1, and 400 to 490 for DPB1. Because of strong linkage in the cohort, 5 or 6 DR-DQ haplotypes were treated as single units for association and clustering. In a later analysis, previously published TCR beta repertoires from several hundred donors were re-analyzed and high-resolution HLA genotyping was added so that TCR occurrence patterns could be studied. Genome-wide SNP genotypes for about three fifths of the 666 donors were used in a later genetic analysis, which treated that subset as a discovery cohort. HLA typing covered class I and class II loci at four-digit resolution. The study used immunosequencing to profile the T cell repertoires of under 700 subjects and linked those repertoires to cytomegalovirus serostatus. On average, roughly 240,000 unique TCR beta nucleotide sequences were sequenced per donor among 350 to 400 genotyped donors of the cohort, with about 17% of those sequences being non-productive. An earlier analysis of roughly 580 of the donors used high-throughput TCR beta sequencing to judge whether each TCR beta V gene segment behaved as functional or pseudogenic. All discovery cohort repertoires had been generated on a single sequencing platform. Donor age, sex, ethnicity and CMV serostatus were collected together with the repertoire data. Of the roughly 400 genotyped donors, approximately 81% were placed in the genetic ancestry cluster associated with self-reported Caucasian donors. To predict cytomegalovirus infection status, the study combined high-throughput TCR immunosequencing, statistical association of individual TCRs with disease status, and machine learning. The study aimed to test whether cataloging public T cell receptors could reveal signatures of past pathogen exposure. The later analysis used no new phenotypic data to find candidate immune exposures, relying instead on TCR beta sequences and their occurrence across donors.

Turning to this clone: No cognate antigen has been identified for it. No base-level quality is on record; no much larger clone is a single base apart.

Library preparation employed the immunoSEQ multiplex PCR assay. The multiplex PCR relied on a mix of 60 forward primers for TCR Vbeta segments and 13 reverse primers for TCR Jbeta segments. A multiplex PCR assay on genomic DNA amplified the CDR3 region of rearranged TCR beta genes. The amplified TCR beta libraries were sequenced on the Illumina HiSeq System as 87-base-pair reads. Per the authors' processing: A later analysis tallied 75 million to 85 million unique TCR beta chains across the 650 to 750 repertoires, and some 10 million of those chains were shared by two or more donors. A nearest-neighbor algorithm error-corrected the raw reads and collapsed the reads into unique sequences, merging closely related sequences to remove PCR and sequencing errors. Alignment of CDR3 sequences to IMGT reference sequences was used to assign V, D and J gene segments. For a sequence to be retained, a match of at least six nucleotides was required to both a V gene segment and a J gene segment. Rearrangements were called productive when the CDR3 lacked stop codons and stayed in frame with V and J; all others were non-productive. CDR3 was defined according to IMGT convention as the region running from the second conserved V-encoded cysteine to the conserved J-encoded phenylalanine. The earlier analysis of 500 to 650 of the donors excluded any sequence lacking an unambiguous match to a single V gene segment. An earlier analysis of almost 600 of the donors classified V segments as functional when productive rearrangements were above 56.7% and as segregating when the standard deviation between donors was above 5%. A statistical classification framework was built for diagnosing cytomegalovirus status from the catalog of TCR beta chain sequences. In a later analysis, TCR nucleotide sequences were compared against IMGT/GENE-DB human TR gene sequences so that V and J genes could be assigned. A later analysis assigned CDR3 sequences and most-parsimonious VDJ recombination scenarios with the TCRdist pipeline. In a later analysis, every TCR beta chain was defined by the combination of its CDR3 amino acid sequence and its V-gene family, and reads without a unique V-gene family were dropped. A later analysis removed roughly 590 highly shared, low-generation-probability nucleotide sequences to deal with suspected cross-contamination and a sequencing artifact. In a later analysis, a clonal expansion index was calculated for each public chain from normalized within-repertoire ranks of inferred template counts. A later analysis computed generation probabilities with a VDJ recombination model fitted to out-of-frame rearrangements, and checked the results against IGoR. In a later analysis, hypergeometric tests were used to score TCR-TCR, TCR-HLA and TCR-CMV co-occurrence, with a repertoire-size bias correction applied to TCR pairs. A later analysis estimated false discovery rates by permuting HLA or CMV assignments 20 times. A later analysis grouped co-occurring TCRs with DBSCAN, adding TCRdist sequence similarity when clustering within HLA-allele-positive subsets. Co-occurrence clustering excluded repertoires with fewer than 30,000 or more than 120,000 public chains, plus five with anomalous nucleotide sharing. Not all clones reach the TCRdb copy of this immuneACCESS table, which keeps in-frame sequences only. Checked studies attribute under half of the gap to unresolved V genes and leave the rest unexplained. V, J and clone size are those of that table, while D and trimming were read from the DNA. Across this sample there are 180,000 or so clones, with over 60% seen only once. The ten top clones hold over 12% of the sample.

The cohort comprised more than 550 healthy bone marrow donors. At the time of sampling, every cohort member was nominally healthy, though immune exposures that went unrecorded were likely present. The donor was CMV seropositive and was included in the group of 290 or so seropositive cohort members. Each donor provided a peripheral blood sample, and peripheral blood mononuclear cells were used for TCR beta sequencing. The Qiagen DNeasy Blood Extraction Kit was used to extract genomic DNA from the blood cell samples. Inclusive of the bounding cysteine and phenylalanine, the CDR3 is 12 residues long. CDR3 DNA only is kept here, 36 bases in frame from base 1. The paper's findings and limits, for the study overall: In the study, around 150 TCR beta chains were listed as associated with cytomegalovirus. A later analysis found that HLA-associated TCR beta chains were more clonally expanded and had lower generation probabilities than equally common non-associated chains. Cytomegalovirus status was reported to be diagnosed by the classifier with high specificity and sensitivity in both the original and validation cohorts. At a false discovery rate of 0.05, a later analysis linked under 20,000 TCR beta sequences to specific HLA alleles. In a later analysis, several top co-occurrence clusters were reported to appear linked to parvovirus B19, influenza, CMV and Epstein-Barr virus. A further reported finding was that TCR beta sequences accurately predicted the HLA-A and HLA-B alleles for most subjects in the first cohort. Broadly in line with IMGT annotations, most TCR beta V segments showed up in productive rearrangements about 87% or about 30% of the time in an earlier analysis of a few hundred of the donors. HLA typing was unavailable for some donors at each locus, so association tests used only the typed subset. According to a later analysis, TCR association rates differed among HLA loci, with DRB1 alleles showing the most associated TCRs and HLA-C alleles showing the fewest. Only TCR beta chains were sequenced in this cohort, and the absence of alpha or paired-chain data limited detectable features. A cluster of highly shared sequence variants was judged likely to be a technical artifact of the sequencing pipeline. V-gene and J-gene trimming of TCR beta chains was associated with a missense DCLRE1C variant in a later genetic analysis, and the association was replicated in an independent cohort. Seventeen rarely observed V segments, including chromosome 9 orphons, were excluded from the earlier analysis of several hundred of the donors because counts were too low. The presence/absence analyses assumed that sequencing depth was roughly uniform across donors, and that assumption may not be true. Compared with the approximately 670-donor mean, donors in an Asian-associated ancestry cluster had fewer N-insertions in productive TCRs, according to a later genetic analysis. Three of the identified cytomegalovirus-associated TCR beta chains were confirmed in vitro to be specific for cytomegalovirus antigens. CMV serostatus was the only immune exposure information available for the cohort. Assigning TCR associations to individual alleles was difficult when HLA alleles, especially DR and DQ, strongly co-occurred. Across donors, most TCR sequences were observed very rarely, whereas some public TCRs were present in many individuals. The 87-base-pair reads could not distinguish some IMGT-functional V segments, including TRBV6-2 and TRBV6-3, so those segments were excluded. Linkage disequilibrium might explain the correlated functional status among segregating V segments, but an unknown experimental factor could not be ruled out. Most CMV-associated TCR beta chains appeared to be HLA-restricted in a later analysis, and the HLA associations seemed to be driven largely by CMV exposure. The authors suggested that the approach could potentially be generalized to other disease states and immunological phenotypes.

The sequence came from a man between 45 and 60 years old in good health and CMV-seropositive. Sequenced sample: PBMCs. The rearranged segments are TRBV21-1 and TRBJ2-4; TRBD1 reflects the table's D call only, with no check against the DNA. TRBV21-1 is annotated as a pseudogene. The DNA is as follows: TGTGCCAGCAGCAATTGGACAGGGGACCAGTACTTC. Its protein product is CASSNWTGDQYF.